This T cell receptor (beta chain) was sequenced during a study of immune evolution from preneoplasia to lung adenocarcinoma. The CDR3 consists of 11 residues. The germline CDR1 and CDR2 sequences are SQVTM and ANQGSEA. V lost 3 bases to trimming and J lost 12 bases, with 11 bases between them. TCRdb's table, derived via immunoSEQ multiplex PCR, lists solely in-frame clones and lacks some. The data show approximately 5,000 clones, 81% seen once. Material: FFPE adjacent normal lung tissue. This chain joins TRBV29-1 and TRBJ1-4, with unresolved D. The TCR sequence derives from a donor of 70 years or more with lung adenocarcinoma. The CDR3 protein is CSVDFGGELFF. CDR3 nucleotides: TGCAGCGTTGATTTTGGCGGAGAACTGTTTTTT.